The T cell receptor beta chain under discussion was sequenced for a study of brain T cells in children with intractable seizures. Sequencing used immunoSEQ multiplex PCR; TCRdb keeps in-frame clones, though not all of them. The sample comprises 50,000 to 75,000 clones, more than 95% of which are singletons, and roughly 0.4% rests with the top ten. Findings and limits, study-wide: Pre-surgery blood may have been undersampled, hiding some clones.

Sequencing was limited to surgery cases with top T cell transcript signatures in brain tissue. This CDR3 contains 14 residues. V lost 6 bases and J 6 bases, leaving 17 bases between the germline ends. Germline CDR1 LGHDT, CDR2 YNNKEL (reference sequence). Turning to this clone: The target antigen is unknown.

The sample was peripheral blood, taken at surgery. This rearrangement joins TRBV3-1 (or the pseudogene TRBV3-2) to TRBJ2-5; D is tentatively TRBD1 or TRBD2 (5 bases each). The source of this sequence is a boy under three years old with focal cortical dysplasia and intractable seizures. The CDR3 DNA follows: TGTGCCAGCAGAGACCGGGACCGAAAGAAGACCCAGTACTTC. Amino acids: CASRDRDRKKTQYF.